This T cell receptor beta chain was retrieved from a study of CD8+ T cells in alopecia areata. Study in general: Oral tofacitinib (5 to 10 mg twice daily) was administered to treated patients.

Collected material from alopecia areata patients comprised lesional scalp punch biopsies and peripheral blood. Study results and limitations: Alphabeta T cells residing in normal skin are also sequenced in scalp samples.

Trimming removed 5 bases at V and 4 bases at J, with 17 bases between. CDR3 length: 15 residues. Germline V gives CDR1 SEHNR, CDR2 FQNEAQ (reference sequence). This clone has a single count. As yet, its antigen is unknown. The authors extracted RNA and reverse transcribed it into cDNA as the sequencing template. Sequencing was performed with immunoSEQ multiplex PCR; in TCRdb, only in-frame clones are kept and a portion is missing. The table shows approximately 89,000 clones, with roughly 47% occurring only once. This TCR was sampled from a human donor with alopecia areata. The chain links TRBV7-9 to TRBJ2-5, with D unresolved. Source material: CD4+ T cells sorted from blood. CDR3 amino acids: CASSPRALRGETQYF. The CDR3 nucleotides are TGTGCCAGCAGCCCACGGGCCCTACGCGGAGAGACCCAGTACTTC.